The TCR beta chain under discussion was sequenced for a study of tumor-infiltrating lymphocytes in primary liver carcinoma. Overall study context: Maximum tumor diameters ranged from roughly 4.2 to 11 cm, stage T1-T3 N0M0. The number of productive TCRbeta reads per sample ranged from roughly 3.65 to 7.13 million and was similar across tissue types.

Regarding this clonotype: Antigen: not known. Mismatch with germline at one junction end may stem from a read error.

The CDR3 spans 15 residues. The germline V gene encodes CDR1 WSHSY and CDR2 SAAADI. Germline DNA was also extracted, with blood RNA taken from unsorted whole blood. The collection of about 4 milliliters of peripheral blood preceded surgery. The study's findings and limits: In tumor-adjacent and tumor-blood pairs, overlap was lower than in tumor region pairs.

A primer in the constant region served to generate TCR beta cDNA from 500 to 600 ng of total RNA. Three-round nested multiplex PCR performed with slightly modified ARM-PCR produced the TCR beta libraries. Both of the initial two PCR rounds ran for approximately 10 cycles and employed TRBV1-TRBV30 forward primers alongside a C-beta reverse primer. TCRdb re-derived calls from the multiplex PCR reads in MiXCR, one entry per CDR3 protein. The table has hundreds of thousands of distinct CDR3 sequences, 55% to 65% seen once; the top ten hold 9%. This TCR was recovered from a man aged 35-49 years with primary liver carcinoma and hepatitis B virus infection. The chain combines TRBV10-2 with TRBJ2-1; TRBD2 aligns across 10 bases. Sequencing was carried out using peripheral blood. The CDR3 region has the DNA TGCGCTAGCAGTCCAACTAGCGGGATGGACAATGAGCAGTTCTTC. Protein product: CASSPTSGMDNEQFF.